This TCR beta chain was sequenced in a study of blood T cells in healthy people across ages. Alongside a J-beta primer mix, a sample-barcoded 5' primer served in a second PCR lasting roughly 6 to 11 cycles. TCRdb passed the 5' RACE reads through MiXCR, listing each CDR3 protein once. This table holds about 1.1 million distinct CDR3 sequences, around two fifths found once. The specimen sequenced was blood. The clonotype was recovered from a man younger than 35 in good health.

The CDR3 region has the DNA TGCAGTGCTAGAGATAGCGGGGGGGTGAACACTGAAGCTTTCTTT. As protein: CSARDSGGVNTEAFF. The chain uses TRBV20-1 and TRBJ1-1, with D possibly being TRBD1 (5 bases). The V gene lost 0 bases and the J gene lost 0 bases, with 11 bases spanning the gap. CDR3 length: 15 amino acids. Germline CDR1 DFQATT, CDR2 SNEGSKA (reference sequence).